These 7 T cell receptor beta chains were all obtained from the same sample, sequenced in a study of T-cell memory formation after mild COVID-19 (dated by TCRdb to about 2021). Library construction relied on 5' RACE. TCRdb lists the instrument as Illumina NovaSeq 6000. Through fastp at Q25 and MiXCR, TCRdb rebuilt clones from the public reads, retaining in-frame beta chains. When rows share a CDR3 protein, they turn into one entry using the most common DNA and genes. This sample has 350,000 to 550,000 distinct CDR3 sequences in its table, and 15% to 20% of those were observed once. The ten largest clones add up to about 22% of the sample. Sequencing input: PBMCs or a T cell subset sorted from them (not recorded which). These receptors all stem from a man between 18 and 35 years old who had mild COVID-19 (a few samples of this study predate the infection). The sample titles of this study are shuffled in the database, so cell type and time point are left out; the donor was told from shared clones.

The rearrangement uses TRBV27 and TRBJ1-5; D gene ambiguous. Trimming left V 3 bases short and J 4 bases short, with 10 bases between. CDR1 is MNHEY and CDR2 is SMNVEV in the germline V gene (reference sequence). The CDR3 totals 14 residues. CDR3 sequence reads: CASSFWGPNQPQHF. The CDR3 DNA follows: TGTGCCAGCAGTTTCTGGGGTCCGAATCAGCCCCAGCATTTT.

This clonotype was seen a few times. The V call is TRBV5-1, the J call TRBJ2-1; D assignment may be TRBD1 or TRBD2 (5 bases each). The CDR3 runs to 15 residues. Per the germline V gene, CDR1 is SGHRS and CDR2 is YFSETQ. Trimming pared 0 bases from V and 5 bases from J, leaving 12 bases between. The CDR3 DNA reads as TGCGCCAGCAGCTTGGGGGGACCTAACAACAATGAGCAGTTCTTC. Translation gives CASSLGGPNNNEQFF.

This clonotype was detected ten times or more. The chain couples TRBV27 to TRBJ2-7; 7 bases align to TRBD2. CDR1 MNHEY and CDR2 SMNVEV come from the germline V gene (reference sequence). CDR3 length equals 13 residues. V lost 4 bases, J lost 3 bases, and 3 bases stayed unmatched. The CDR3 DNA sequence: TGTGCCAGCAGTTCAGGCGGGGGCTACGAGCAGTACTTC. Its translation: CASSSGGGYEQYF.

This clonotype was seen more than once but under ten times. The chain recombines TRBV13 with TRBJ1-1; D possibly corresponds to TRBD1 (5 bases). The CDR3 is made up of 12 amino acids. V was cut by 4 bases and J by 7 bases, with 10 bases left in between. Germline V gene sequence: CDR1 PRHDT, CDR2 FYEKMQ (reference sequence). CDR3 sequence: CASSSTALEAFF. The CDR3 nucleotides read TGTGCCAGCAGCTCGACAGCTCTTGAAGCTTTCTTT.

The rearrangement uses TRBV20-1 and TRBJ1-1, with D unclear. Trimming pared 3 bases from V and 2 bases from J, leaving 13 bases between. The germline V gene encodes CDR1 DFQATT and CDR2 SNEGSKA (reference sequence). This CDR3 has 14 amino acids. The CDR3 DNA follows: TGCAGTGCTAGTTACGCGGGGTTCAACACTGAAGCTTTCTTT. Protein: CSASYAGFNTEAFF.

The chain employs TRBV4-1 and TRBJ2-1; the D gene is possibly TRBD2 (6 bases). The germline V gene has CDR1 MGHRA and CDR2 YSYEKL. The germline V and J ends were trimmed by 2 bases and 8 bases, with 16 bases remaining between them. The CDR3 is made up of 15 amino acids. CDR3 sequence (DNA): TGCGCCAGCAGCCAACACGGCCCGCGCGGGGATGAGCAGTTCTTC. This sequence encodes CASSQHGPRGDEQFF.

The rearrangement links TRBV6-5 to TRBJ1-1; 8 bases map to TRBD1. The V segment lost 1 base and the J segment 0 bases; nucleotides outside the gene matches: 4. Per germline, CDR1 MNHEY and CDR2 SVGAGI. The CDR3 runs to 16 residues. CDR3 nucleotide sequence: TGTGCCAGCAGTTACTTAGGACAGGGACTGAACACTGAAGCTTTCTTT. It yields the protein CASSYLGQGLNTEAFF.